Listed below are T cell receptor beta chains from one sample, sequenced in a study of cytomegalovirus exposure and HLA in healthy donors. Measured with immunoSEQ multiplex PCR; TCRdb has only the in-frame clones, and not every one. This table has 89,000 or so clones, roughly 92% appearing once. Sequencing was performed on PBMCs. These receptors were collected from a young woman in good health and CMV-seropositive. CDR3s include the opening cysteine and the closing phenylalanine or tryptophan. The D gene is left open where the match is weak. Clone size is not always given. Where it is, it says once, few, many or a class for expanded clones.

j_call v_call clone_size d_call cdr3_aa cdr3_nt
TRBJ2-5 TRBV7-8 . . CASSSGTGSYETQYF TGTGCCAGCAGCTCAGGAACCGGGAGTTACGAGACCCAGTACTTC
TRBJ1-5 TRBV27 . TRBD1 CASRTGDALQPQHF TGTGCCAGCAGGACAGGGGATGCTCTTCAGCCCCAGCATTTT
TRBJ1-1 TRBV5-1 . . CASSLEEGGYTEAFF TGCGCCAGCAGCTTAGAGGAGGGCGGATACACTGAAGCTTTCTTT
TRBJ2-7 TRBV27 . . CASSNSNEQYF TGTGCCAGCAGTAACAGCAACGAGCAGTACTTC
TRBJ1-1 TRBV25-1 . . CASSLTGEARAFF TGTGCCAGCAGTCTAACGGGGGAGGCGAGAGCTTTCTTT
TRBJ2-7 TRBV7-8 . TRBD2 CASSLRSGTRNEQYF TGTGCCAGCAGCTTACGCAGCGGGACTAGAAACGAGCAGTACTTC
TRBJ2-7 TRBV10-2 once . CASSESTGQGAYEQYF TGCGCCAGCAGTGAGTCTACAGGTCAGGGCGCCTACGAGCAGTACTTC
TRBJ2-5 TRBV10-3 . . CAISQTPPDQETQYF TGTGCCATCAGCCAGACTCCCCCGGACCAAGAGACCCAGTACTTC
TRBJ2-2 TRBV19 . TRBD2 CASGYRREVTGELFF TGTGCCAGTGGGTACCGGCGGGAGGTAACCGGGGAGCTGTTTTTT
TRBJ1-2 TRBV7-2 . . CASSFSPLRTVNYGYTF TGTGCCAGCAGCTTCTCACCACTTCGGACAGTTAACTATGGCTACACCTTC
TRBJ2-1 TRBV4-1 . . CASSQAFGQQQFF TGCGCCAGCAGCCAGGCCTTTGGACAGCAACAGTTCTTC
TRBJ2-2 TRBV14 . TRBD2 CASSQENIGGSPNPGELFF TGTGCCAGCAGCCAAGAAAATATAGGCGGGAGCCCCAACCCCGGGGAGCTGTTTTTT
TRBJ2-7 TRBV5-6 . . CASSLELSSYEQYF TGTGCCAGCAGCTTGGAACTGAGCTCCTACGAGCAGTACTTC
TRBJ1-1 TRBV11-2 . TRBD1 CASRAPGRGQPEAFF TGTGCCAGCAGAGCTCCGGGCAGGGGGCAGCCTGAAGCTTTCTTT
TRBJ2-5 TRBV12-5 . TRBD2 CASALSGRASETQYF TGTGCTAGTGCTCTTAGCGGGAGGGCCTCGGAGACCCAGTACTTC
TRBJ2-3 TRBV11-3 once TRBD2 CASSLGLAGYSDTQYF TGTGCCAGCAGCTTAGGACTAGCGGGATATTCAGATACGCAGTATTTT
TRBJ1-2 TRBV2 . . CASSADTNYGYTF TGTGCCAGCAGCGCAGACACGAACTATGGCTACACCTTC
TRBJ2-7 TRBV6-1 . TRBD2 CASSAAGLAGVSGRGGDGYEQYF TGTGCCAGCAGTGCAGCGGGACTAGCGGGAGTATCCGGTAGGGGTGGAGACGGGTACGAGCAGTACTTC
TRBJ2-1 TRBV7-7 . TRBD2 CASSPGLVGEQFF TGTGCCAGCAGCCCCGGACTAGTTGGTGAGCAGTTCTTC
TRBJ2-7 TRBV29-1 . . CSVMQGGGEEYF TGCAGCGTTATGCAGGGGGGTGGGGAAGAGTACTTC
TRBJ2-5 TRBV28 . . CASSFSTRTGGGETQYF TGTGCCAGCAGTTTTTCGACTAGGACAGGTGGAGGGGAGACCCAGTACTTC
TRBJ2-6 TRBV30 . . CAWSVFGTTRSGANVLTF TGTGCCTGGAGTGTGTTTGGCACGACTCGCTCTGGGGCCAACGTCCTGACTTTC
TRBJ1-4 TRBV4-3 . . CASSQDWDIPNGLFF TGCGCCAGCAGCCAAGATTGGGACATCCCCAATGGGCTGTTTTTT
TRBJ2-3 TRBV28 . . CASSYTTDTQYF TGTGCCAGCAGTTACACCACAGATACGCAGTATTTT
TRBJ2-7 TRBV25-1 . . CASSPRLGGFEQYF TGTGCCAGCAGCCCCAGGCTTGGGGGGTTCGAGCAGTACTTC
TRBJ2-3 TRBV27 . . CASSFRFSRLGGTDTQYF TGTGCCAGCAGTTTCCGGTTTAGTCGACTAGGCGGCACAGATACGCAGTATTTT
TRBJ1-2 TRBV18 once . CASSPAGNGYTF TGTGCCAGCTCCCCCGCGGGAAACGGCTACACCTTC
TRBJ1-3 TRBV28 . TRBD1 CASSQTGQGGNTIYF TGTGCCAGCAGTCAAACCGGACAGGGGGGAAACACCATATATTTT
TRBJ2-3 TRBV10-3 . TRBD2 CAISDWASGQSTDTQYF TGTGCCATCAGTGATTGGGCTAGCGGGCAAAGCACAGATACGCAGTATTTT
TRBJ1-3 TRBV10-3 . TRBD1 CATGTGGKGGNTIYF TGTGCCACAGGGACAGGCGGGAAGGGAGGAAACACCATATATTTT
TRBJ1-5 TRBV28 . TRBD1 CASFRTGVQPQHF TGTGCCAGCTTTAGGACAGGGGTACAGCCCCAGCATTTT
TRBJ2-1 TRBV21-1 . . CASIDEQFF TGTGCCAGCATCGATGAGCAGTTCTTC
TRBJ2-1 TRBV11-3 . TRBD1 CASSRTGNNEQFF TGTGCCAGCAGCCGGACAGGGAACAATGAGCAGTTCTTC
TRBJ2-5 TRBV7-7 . . CASSLGGQETQYF TGTGCCAGCAGCTTGGGGGGTCAAGAGACCCAGTACTTC
TRBJ1-1 TRBV4-3 . . CASSQNSGSNTEAFF TGCGCCAGCAGCCAAAACTCAGGCAGTAACACTGAAGCTTTCTTT
TRBJ2-1 TRBV14 . TRBD1 CASSLPQGRRDYNEQFF TGTGCCAGCAGCCTTCCACAGGGGCGCAGGGACTACAATGAGCAGTTCTTC
TRBJ2-7 TRBV11-3 . TRBD2 CASSPGLAGMDEQYF TGTGCCAGCAGCCCGGGACTAGCGGGAATGGACGAGCAGTACTTC
TRBJ2-3 TRBV7-2 . TRBD2 CASSSGLAGGVDTQYF TGTGCCAGCAGCTCCGGACTAGCGGGAGGGGTAGATACGCAGTATTTT
TRBJ1-2 TRBV28 . . CASSLGARLGKGYTF TGTGCCAGCAGTTTGGGGGCCCGGTTGGGTAAGGGCTACACCTTC
TRBJ2-1 TRBV7-9 . TRBD2 CASSLEVGGTYNEQFF TGTGCCAGCAGCTTAGAGGTGGGGGGGACCTACAATGAGCAGTTCTTC